Presented here are 24 T cell receptor beta chains from one specimen sequenced in a study of blood T cell repertoires in COVID-19 (dated by TCRdb to 2019 to 2021). Library construction relied on the immunoSEQ multiplex PCR assay. TCRdb stores this immuneACCESS table with in-frame sequences only. Part of the clones is absent; in the studies checked, under half of the shortfall reflects unresolved V genes, and no reason is known for the rest. For this sample there are approximately 44,000 clones; around 80% appear just once. 5.2% of the sample is taken by the ten largest. The sequenced material came from peripheral blood. The receptors stem from a human donor in a cohort sampled during active COVID-19.

The CDR3 nucleotides read TGTGCCAGCACCCCGGTCCGCCGGTACAATGAGCAGTTCTTC. Protein sequence: CASTPVRRYNEQFF. The V and J genes are TRBV28 and TRBJ2-1; D remains ambiguous. Trimming pared 7 bases from V and 4 bases from J, leaving 14 bases between. The germline CDR1 and CDR2 sequences are MDHEN and SYDVKM. The CDR3 runs to 14 residues.

This clone was counted only a few times. Different DNA sequences within this sample yield the same CDR3. This chain connects TRBV18 to TRBJ2-3, with D tentatively TRBD1 (6 bases). The ends were cut back, 6 bases at V and 2 bases at J, with 12 bases in the middle. The length of the CDR3 is 14 residues. Per the germline V gene, CDR1 is KGHSH and CDR2 is LQKENI. CDR3 DNA sequence: TGTGCCAGCTCGCGCGGACAGCACACAGATACGCAGTATTTT. Encoded protein: CASSRGQHTDTQYF.

The chain carries TRBV19 and TRBJ2-5, with D perhaps TRBD2 (6 bases). V lost 4 bases and J lost 6, with 9 bases in between. Germline CDR1 and CDR2: LNHDA and SQIVND (reference sequence). This CDR3 has 12 residues. The CDR3 spells CASSKEGKTQYF. CDR3 bases: TGTGCCAGTAGTAAGGAGGGAAAGACCCAGTACTTC.

This sequence joins TRBV27 and TRBJ2-3, with D possibly TRBD2 on 5 matching bases. CDR1 and CDR2 (germline): MNHEY, SMNVEV (reference sequence). The CDR3 sequence is 12 residues long. V was shortened by 6 bases and J by 6 bases, with 10 bases between the two germline ends. The chain's CDR3 is CASRGSGDTQYF. The DNA of the CDR3 is TGTGCCAGCAGGGGATCGGGGGATACGCAGTATTTT.

V gene TRBV15 combines with J gene TRBJ2-4; 12 nucleotides match TRBD2. CDR1 and CDR2 (germline): LNHNV, YYDKDF (reference sequence). CDR3 length: 17 amino acids. The V and J ends lost 1 base and 6 bases, in that order; junction bases with no gene match: 7. CDR3 amino acids: CATSRVPSGGALNIQYF. The CDR3 nucleotides read TGTGCCACCAGCAGAGTTCCTAGCGGGGGGGCCTTAAACATTCAGTACTTC.

This chain joins TRBV6-5 and TRBJ2-3, with 7 bases matching TRBD2. CDR1 and CDR2 from the germline V gene are MNHEY and SVGAGI. Unmatched junction bases numbered 9, after V lost 6 bases and J lost 6 bases. The CDR3 consists of 14 residues. CDR3: CASRGGRRTDTQYF. The CDR3 bases are TGTGCCAGCAGGGGAGGGCGGCGGACGGATACGCAGTATTTT.

The chain couples TRBV9 to TRBJ2-3; 8 nucleotides align to TRBD2. CDR3 length: 15 residues. The V and J ends lost 1 base and 1 base, in that order; junction bases with no gene match: 2. Germline V gene lookup returns CDR1 SGDLS and CDR2 YYNGEE. The CDR3 loop reads CASSVRAGGTDTQYF. In DNA, the CDR3 is TGTGCCAGCAGCGTAAGAGCGGGGGGCACAGATACGCAGTATTTT.

This chain uses TRBV5-4 with TRBJ1-2; 9 bases line up with TRBD1. Unmatched junction bases numbered 14, after V lost 4 bases and J lost 7 bases. The CDR3 is 16 amino acids. The germline V gene encodes CDR1 SGHNT and CDR2 YYREEE (reference sequence). The CDR3 DNA sequence: TGTGCCAGCAGCCCTAACCCCGGACAGGGGAGGCTTGGCTACACCTTC. It yields the protein CASSPNPGQGRLGYTF.

The chain joins TRBV2 to TRBJ2-3, with 9 bases identical to TRBD2. CDR1 and CDR2 (germline): SNHLY, FYNNEI. The CDR3 covers 16 residues. J gave up 7 bases and V 0 bases, and 8 bases lay outside the gene matches. Here the CDR3 DNA reads TGTGCCAGCAGTGAAGCGGGCGGGGGGGTTCGGAATACGCAGTATTTT. This encodes CASSEAGGGVRNTQYF.

V is TRBV30 and J is TRBJ1-6, with D uncertain. Looked up from germline, CDR1 is GTSNPN and CDR2 is SVGIG (reference sequence). V shed 3 bases and J shed 12 bases, with 9 bases lying between them. The CDR3 loop spans 11 amino acids. DNA for the CDR3: TGTGCCTGGAGCCTTGAGGGACCCCTCCACTTT. This translates into CAWSLEGPLHF.

The rearrangement joins TRBV6-5 to TRBJ2-3, with D perhaps TRBD2 (6 bases). This CDR3 contains 12 residues. CDR1 MNHEY and CDR2 SVGAGI come from the germline V gene. The ends were cut back, 7 bases at V and 5 bases at J, with 10 bases in the middle. CDR3 residues: CASNGGGDTQYF. The CDR3 DNA follows: TGTGCCAGCAATGGGGGAGGAGATACGCAGTATTTT.

This chain joins TRBV7-2 and TRBJ1-5; a weak D match, TRBD1 (5 bases). The CDR3 consists of 14 residues. The V end lost 0 bases, the J end lost 9 bases, and 12 bases lay between the germline ends. The germline V gene encodes CDR1 SGHTA and CDR2 FQGNSA. This CDR3 is CASSLALEGRPQHF. The CDR3 nucleotides read TGTGCCAGCAGCTTAGCGCTGGAGGGGCGGCCCCAGCATTTT.

V and J are TRBV9 and TRBJ2-4, with 7 bases identical to TRBD2. With 0 bases clipped from V and 8 bases from J, the junction kept 5 bases outside the gene matches. Germline V gives CDR1 SGDLS, CDR2 YYNGEE. This CDR3 is built from 14 residues. This chain's CDR3 is CASSVGEGAYIQYF. The CDR3 nucleotides read TGTGCCAGCAGCGTAGGGGAGGGTGCTTACATTCAGTACTTC. The variable domain in full, completed from reference TRBV9 and TRBJ2-4, reads DSGVTQTPKHLITATGQRVTLRCSPRSGDLSVYWYQQSLDQGLQFLIQYYNGEERAKGNILERFSAQQFPDLHSELNLSSLELGDSALYFCASSVGEGAYIQYFGAGTRLSVL.

The rearrangement links TRBV24-1 to TRBJ2-2; TRBD1 aligns across 8 bases. CDR3 length: 16 amino acids. Germline CDR1 reads KGHDR; CDR2 reads SFDVKD. J was trimmed by 3 bases and V by 5 bases; bases with no gene match: 7. CDR3 amino acids: CATSGMDREHTGELFF. CDR3 nucleotide sequence: TGTGCCACCAGTGGAATGGACAGGGAACACACCGGGGAGCTGTTTTTT.

The rearrangement uses TRBV3-1 (or the pseudogene TRBV3-2) and TRBJ2-2, with a weak D call TRBD1 (6 bases). The CDR3 spans 21 residues. CDR1 and CDR2 from the germline V gene are LGHDT and YNNKEL (reference sequence). Trimming took 0 bases from V and 5 from J, leaving 28 bases between them. In nucleotides, the CDR3 is TGTGCCAGCAGCCAAGAATTCGGCCAACTAGTGGGGGCGCTGAGGACCGGGGAGCTGTTTTTT. Its protein is CASSQEFGQLVGALRTGELFF.

The chain recombines TRBV10-2 with TRBJ1-3; TRBD1 might be the D (5 bases). The germline CDR1 and CDR2 sequences are WSHSY and SAAADI. V lost 9 bases and J lost 1, with 10 bases in between. The CDR3 runs to 13 residues. DNA of the CDR3: TGCGCCAGTAGCAGGGAATCTGGAAACACCATATATTTT. This translates into CASSRESGNTIYF.

The table lists this clone with a count of one. The CDR3 region is CASSRDSDEQYF. The CDR3, as DNA: TGTGCCAGCAGCCGGGACAGCGACGAGCAGTACTTC. This chain joins TRBV9 and TRBJ2-7, with 7 bases matching TRBD1. After removal of 4 bases from V and 5 bases from J, the junction contained 3 bases not matched to a gene. The germline V gene encodes CDR1 SGDLS and CDR2 YYNGEE. CDR3 length: 12 amino acids.

The chain links TRBV20-1 to TRBJ1-4; D is uncertain. Germline assignment: CDR1 DFQATT and CDR2 SNEGSKA (reference sequence). Trimming took off 3 bases at V and 0 bases at J, with 11 bases between the two ends. This CDR3 is built from 15 residues. The CDR3 DNA sequence: TGCAGTGCTAGTCCAGGCGCAGCAACTAATGAAAAACTGTTTTTT. This codes for CSASPGAATNEKLFF.

This clone is judged medium-sized. Different DNA sequences within this sample yield the same CDR3. The rearrangement links TRBV7-8 to TRBJ1-5; D gene ambiguous. The ends were cut back, 2 bases at V and 3 bases at J, with 14 bases in the middle. CDR3 size: 16 residues. The V gene's germline CDR1 is SGHVS and CDR2 FQNEAQ. CDR3 nucleotides: TGTGCCAGCAGCTTATCCCCAGGCAATACCAATCAGCCCCAGCATTTT. Its translation: CASSLSPGNTNQPQHF.

V usage is TRBV7-8 and J usage is TRBJ2-3, with D perhaps TRBD2 (6 bases). V lost 3 bases to trimming and J lost 2 bases, with 18 bases between them. Germline loops: CDR1 SGHVS, CDR2 FQNEAQ. The CDR3 covers 17 residues. CDR3 sequence (DNA): TGTGCCAGCAGCTTTGTTGGCGGGGTGACTCTCACAGATACGCAGTATTTT. This gives the protein CASSFVGGVTLTDTQYF.

Here the CDR3 DNA reads TGTGCCATCCAAAGTGGGCTCGGGGCGGGAGACACTGAAGCTTTCTTT. Translated, it gives CAIQSGLGAGDTEAFF. The chain employs TRBV10-3 and TRBJ1-1, with a weak D call TRBD1 (5 bases). Trimming removed 8 bases at V and 3 bases at J, with 22 bases between. The CDR3 runs 16 residues. Germline V gene data show CDR1 as ENHRY and CDR2 as SYGVKD.

V is TRBV6-5 and J is TRBJ1-2; D perhaps matches TRBD1 (5 bases). Trimming shortened V by 6 bases and J by 1 base, and 15 bases separated the two germline ends. The CDR3 sequence is 15 residues long. Germline CDR1 reads MNHEY; CDR2 reads SVGAGI. The CDR3 bases are TGTGCCAGCAGGGAGGGACGGAATCATAACTATGGCTACACCTTC. Its protein is CASREGRNHNYGYTF.

V gene TRBV6-1 combines with J gene TRBJ2-1; 11 bases fit TRBD2. The germline V gene encodes CDR1 MNHNS and CDR2 SASEGT. The CDR3 is 21 residues long. Germline trimming cut 1 base from V and 1 base from J; bases unmatched to any gene: 15. The CDR3 nucleotides read TGTGCCAGCAGTGAAGGCCCTCCCGGGCTAGCGGGGGGACCTTCCTACAATGAGCAGTTCTTC. It codes for CASSEGPPGLAGGPSYNEQFF.

The chain recombines TRBV4-2 with TRBJ2-5; 12 positions agree with TRBD2. From germline, CDR1 is LGHNA and CDR2 YNFKEQ. Unmatched junction bases numbered 8, after V lost 1 base and J lost 2 bases. The CDR3 covers 18 residues. CDR3 amino acids: CASSQVLAGGTSQETQYF. The CDR3 DNA is TGTGCCAGCAGCCAAGTCCTAGCGGGGGGGACCTCACAAGAGACCCAGTACTTC.